The 12 T cell receptor beta chains below all came from one sample that was sequenced in a study of T cell clonality in common variable immunodeficiency. Findings and limits, study-wide: Common variable immunodeficiency TCR beta sequences reportedly had fewer deletions and N-nucleotide insertions.

Sequencing used immunoSEQ multiplex PCR; TCRdb keeps in-frame clones, though not all of them. Observed in the sample are 30,000 to 40,000 clones, none of them singletons. Their antigens are not known. Sequenced sample: peripheral blood mononuclear cells. Source of these receptors: a human donor with common variable immunodeficiency.

At least ten counts were recorded for this clone. The CDR3 is cut off 3 residues early in the read; its end comes from the germline J gene. The chain is built from TRBV5-1 and TRBJ2-2, with 7 bases matching TRBD2. The CDR3 consists of 17 residues. CDR1 and CDR2 from the germline V gene are SGHRS and YFSETQ. V lost 6 bases and J lost 1; bases outside the gene matches: 12. The CDR3: CASTPLPGGGNTGELFF. The covered CDR3 bases are TGCGCCAGCACCCCACTCCCCGGCGGGGGGAACACCGGGGAG.

This clone has more than one count but fewer than ten. The read stops 3 residues short of the end of the CDR3; the missing end is completed from the germline J gene. The genes are TRBV7-6 and TRBJ2-1, with 13 bases that match TRBD2. Trimming removed 5 bases from V and 9 bases from J; junction bases left unmatched: 7. The germline V gene has CDR1 SGHVS and CDR2 FNYEAQ. CDR3 size: 15 residues. CDR3 DNA (partial): TGTGCCAGCAGCCCGTGGACTAGCGGGAGCGGTGAG. Residues: CASSPWTSGSGE. The entire CDR3 sequence reads CASSPWTSGSGEQFF.

The sample holds a few counts of this clone. The read stops 3 residues short of the end of the CDR3; the missing end is completed from the germline J gene. The chain is built from TRBV11-1 and TRBJ1-5; D may be TRBD1 (5 bases). Germline CDR1 is SGHAT and CDR2 is FQDESV (reference sequence). The CDR3 runs to 12 residues. Trimming took off 5 bases at V and 7 bases at J, with 9 bases between the two ends. This CDR3 is CASSDGGQPQHF. The sequenced part of the CDR3 DNA is TGTGCCAGCAGCGATGGGGGGCAGCCC.

This clone was seen many times. Germline and junction disagree at one end, which may indicate a read error. The read halts 3 residues ahead of the CDR3 end, with the missing end drawn from the germline J gene. The chain employs TRBV18 and TRBJ2-1; the match to TRBD2 covers 10 bases. CDR1 KGHSH and CDR2 LQKENI come from the germline V gene. The CDR3 contains 16 residues. The CDR3 bases that were read are TGTGCCAGCTCACCAGGTCTAGCGGGAGTCTACGATGAG. This translates into CASSPGLAGVYDE. The full CDR3 is CASSPGLAGVYDEQFF.

This clone has a count of ten or more. The read comes to an end 3 residues before the CDR3 does, leaving the germline J gene to fill in the end. The J gene is TRBJ1-3, the V gene TRBV5-1; D might be TRBD1 (5 bases). The germline V and J ends were trimmed by 0 bases and 2 bases, with 9 bases remaining between them. This CDR3 is 15 amino acids long. The V gene's germline CDR1 is SGHRS and CDR2 YFSETQ. Incomplete CDR3 DNA: TGCGCCAGCAGCTTGGTAACGGGGGCTGGAAACACC. This codes for CASSLVTGAGNT. The full CDR3 protein is CASSLVTGAGNTIYF.

This clone was seen more than once but under ten times. The read halts 3 residues ahead of the CDR3 end, with the missing end drawn from the germline J gene. This chain links TRBV7-3 with TRBJ2-1; 11 bases fit TRBD2. V lost 5 bases, J lost 3 bases, and 0 bases stayed unmatched. CDR1 and CDR2 from the germline V gene are SGHTA and FQGTGA. The CDR3 spans 14 residues. CDR3 amino acids: CASSLAGGYNEQFF. The DNA read from the CDR3 is TGTGCCAGCAGCCTAGCGGGAGGCTACAATGAG.

This clone is labeled as medium-sized. The missing CDR3 end, 3 residues past where the read stops, is filled in from the germline J gene. V and J are TRBV9 and TRBJ2-5, with TRBD1 as a possible D gene (6 bases). This CDR3 has 15 amino acids. V was trimmed by 4 bases and J by 4 bases, leaving 17 bases between them. Germline values: CDR1 SGDLS, CDR2 YYNGEE. CDR3 DNA, as far as it was read: TGTGCCAGCAGCTCACAAACAGGGATGAGAGAGACC. Amino acids: CASSSQTGMRET. The full CDR3 protein is CASSSQTGMRETQYF.

For this clone: The read gets to within 3 residues of the CDR3 end, and the germline J gene fills in the rest. The chain has TRBV18 and TRBJ1-5; maybe TRBD1 (6 bases). The CDR3 runs 14 residues. Deletions cut 6 bases from V and 4 bases from J, with 13 bases between. The V gene's germline CDR1 is KGHSH and CDR2 LQKENI. The CDR3 is CASSGQGKNQPQHF. The sequenced CDR3 bases are TGTGCCAGCTCCGGCCAGGGGAAAAATCAGCCC.

This clone is labeled as medium-sized. The DNA ends 3 residues before the CDR3 does, and the rest of the CDR3 is filled in from the germline J gene. V and J are TRBV11-2 and TRBJ1-1; TRBD1 matches at 7 bases. Germline CDR1 is SGHAT and CDR2 is FQNNGV. The CDR3 sequence is 13 residues long. CDR3 DNA, as far as it was read: TGTGCCAGCAGCGGCGGGACAGCTAGTGGG. This translates into CASSGGTASG. From start to end, the CDR3 is CASSGGTASGAFF.

This clone has ten or more counts. The read ends 3 residues early relative to the CDR3; the germline J gene fills the gap. The chain has TRBV30 and TRBJ2-3; perhaps TRBD2 as D (6 bases). V lost 2 bases to trimming and J lost 2 bases, with 11 bases between them. Germline-derived CDR1 and CDR2 are GTSNPN and SVGIG (reference sequence). The CDR3 has 14 amino acids. The part of the CDR3 DNA that was read is TGTGCCTGGAGTCACAGCGGGTTCACAGATACG. Amino acid sequence: CAWSHSGFTDT. The complete CDR3 sequence is CAWSHSGFTDTQYF.

Concerning this clone: The read ends 3 residues early relative to the CDR3; the germline J gene fills the gap. This chain links TRBV2 with TRBJ2-7, with D perhaps TRBD1 (5 bases). The germline V and J ends were trimmed by 6 bases and 4 bases, with 7 bases remaining between them. This CDR3 has 11 amino acids. Germline V CDR1 and CDR2: SNHLY, FYNNEI. CDR3 loop: CASSRAYEQYF. The DNA read from the CDR3 is TGTGCCAGCAGCAGGGCTTACGAG.

This clone was counted only a few times. With the read ending 3 residues before the CDR3 end, the germline J gene is used to fill in that end. This chain joins TRBV11-3 and TRBJ2-7, with 7 bases that match TRBD1. Germline lookup yields CDR1 SGHNT and CDR2 YENEEA. The V segment lost 5 bases and the J segment 1 base; nucleotides outside the gene matches: 8. This CDR3 has 15 amino acids. The CDR3 spells CASSRIQGRSYEQYF. The CDR3 DNA, read in part, is TGTGCCAGCAGCAGGATACAGGGGCGGTCCTACGAG.